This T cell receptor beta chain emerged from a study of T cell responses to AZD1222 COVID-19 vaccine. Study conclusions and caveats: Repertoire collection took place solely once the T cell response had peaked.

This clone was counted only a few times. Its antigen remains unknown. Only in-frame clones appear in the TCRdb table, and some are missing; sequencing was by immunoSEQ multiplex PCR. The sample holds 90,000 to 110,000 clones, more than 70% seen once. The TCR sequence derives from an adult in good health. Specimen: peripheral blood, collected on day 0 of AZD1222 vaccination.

The CDR3 DNA reads as TGTGCCAGCAGTTTAATACAGGGTCGGTCAGAGACCCAGTACTTC. This translates into CASSLIQGRSETQYF. The chain employs TRBV28 and TRBJ2-5, with D possibly being TRBD1 (6 bases). Germline CDR1 and CDR2: MDHEN and SYDVKM. Between the trimmed V and J ends, which lost 2 bases and 4 bases, there was a span of 14 bases. This CDR3 comprises 15 residues.